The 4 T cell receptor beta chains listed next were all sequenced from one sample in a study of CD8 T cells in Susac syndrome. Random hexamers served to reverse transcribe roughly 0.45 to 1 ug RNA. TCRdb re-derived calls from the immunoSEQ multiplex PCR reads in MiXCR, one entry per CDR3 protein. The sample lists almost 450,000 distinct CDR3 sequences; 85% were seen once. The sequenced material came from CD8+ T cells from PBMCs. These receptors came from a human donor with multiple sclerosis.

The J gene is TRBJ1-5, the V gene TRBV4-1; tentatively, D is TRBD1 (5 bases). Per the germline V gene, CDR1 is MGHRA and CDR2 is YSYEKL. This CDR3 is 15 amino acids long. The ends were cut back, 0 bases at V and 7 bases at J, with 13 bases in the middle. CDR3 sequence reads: CASSQDPGTSQPQHF. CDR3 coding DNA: TGCGCCAGCAGCCAAGATCCGGGGACGTCCCAGCCCCAGCATTTT.

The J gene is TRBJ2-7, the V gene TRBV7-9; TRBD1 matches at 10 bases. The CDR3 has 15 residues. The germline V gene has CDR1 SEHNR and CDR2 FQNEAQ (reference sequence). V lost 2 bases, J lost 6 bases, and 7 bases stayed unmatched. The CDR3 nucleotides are TGTGCCAGCAGCTTACTGACAGGGGGCGAGAGCGAGCAGTACTTC. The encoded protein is CASSLLTGGESEQYF.

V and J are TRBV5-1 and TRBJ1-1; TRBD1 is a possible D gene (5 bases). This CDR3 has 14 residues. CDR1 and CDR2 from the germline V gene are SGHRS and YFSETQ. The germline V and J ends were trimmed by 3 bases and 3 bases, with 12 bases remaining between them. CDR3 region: CASSWTTRDTEAFF. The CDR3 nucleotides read TGCGCCAGCAGCTGGACAACTAGGGACACTGAAGCTTTCTTT.

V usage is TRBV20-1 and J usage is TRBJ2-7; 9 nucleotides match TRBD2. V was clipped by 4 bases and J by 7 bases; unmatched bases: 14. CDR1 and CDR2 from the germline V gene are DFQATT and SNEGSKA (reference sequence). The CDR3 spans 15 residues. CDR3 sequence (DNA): TGCAGTGCTACCACGATAGCGGGAGACTTGGGGGAGCAGTACTTC. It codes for CSATTIAGDLGEQYF.